This T cell receptor (beta chain) stems from a study of blood T cell repertoires in COVID-19. The CDR3 is 12 amino acids. The V gene lost 4 bases and the J gene lost 5 bases, with 8 bases spanning the gap. TCRdb's table, derived via immunoSEQ multiplex PCR, lists solely in-frame clones and lacks some. The table shows 450,000 to 600,000 clones, with roughly 87% occurring only once. Comment on this clone: Distinct nucleotide sequences in the sample also encode this CDR3.

Sample: PBMCs or T cells enriched from blood (not recorded which). The rearrangement uses TRBV12-3 or TRBV12-4 and TRBJ1-1; D is ambiguous. This clonotype was obtained from a woman aged 18-29 years who had recovered from COVID-19. CDR3 DNA sequence: TGTGCCAGCAGTTCTGGAGGGACTGAAGCTTTCTTT. This sequence encodes CASSSGGTEAFF.